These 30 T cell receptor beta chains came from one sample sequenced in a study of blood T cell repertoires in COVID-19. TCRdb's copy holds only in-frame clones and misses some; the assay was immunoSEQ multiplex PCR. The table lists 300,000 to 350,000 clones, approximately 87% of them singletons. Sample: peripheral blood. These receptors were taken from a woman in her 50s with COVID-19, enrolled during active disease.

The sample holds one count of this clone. CDR3 amino acids: CASSPISGTGAGNTIYF. The CDR3 DNA reads as TGTGCCAGCTCACCGATATCCGGGACAGGGGCTGGAAACACCATATATTTT. The J gene is TRBJ1-3, the V gene TRBV18; 10 bases agree with TRBD1. Germline CDR1 reads KGHSH; CDR2 reads LQKENI. The CDR3 extends over 17 amino acids. V lost 3 bases and J lost 2; bases outside the gene matches: 7.

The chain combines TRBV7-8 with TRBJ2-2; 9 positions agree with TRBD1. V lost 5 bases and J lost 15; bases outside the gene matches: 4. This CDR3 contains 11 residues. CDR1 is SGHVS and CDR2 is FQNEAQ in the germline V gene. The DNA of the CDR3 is TGTGCCAGCAGCCGTGGACAGGGGATGTTTTTT. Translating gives CASSRGQGMFF.

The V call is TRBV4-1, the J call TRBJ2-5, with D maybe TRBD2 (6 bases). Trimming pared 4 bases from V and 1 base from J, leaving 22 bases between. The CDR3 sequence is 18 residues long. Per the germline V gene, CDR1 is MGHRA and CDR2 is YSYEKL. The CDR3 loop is CASSRSEGTSISQETQYF. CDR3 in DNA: TGCGCCAGCAGCCGATCCGAAGGGACTTCGATAAGCCAAGAGACCCAGTACTTC.

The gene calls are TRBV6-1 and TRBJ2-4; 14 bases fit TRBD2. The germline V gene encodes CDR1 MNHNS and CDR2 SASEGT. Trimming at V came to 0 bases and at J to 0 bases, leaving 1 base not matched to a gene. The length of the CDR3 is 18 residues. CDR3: CASSEAGLAGGAKNIQYF. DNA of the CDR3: TGTGCCAGCAGTGAAGCCGGACTAGCGGGAGGAGCCAAAAACATTCAGTACTTC.

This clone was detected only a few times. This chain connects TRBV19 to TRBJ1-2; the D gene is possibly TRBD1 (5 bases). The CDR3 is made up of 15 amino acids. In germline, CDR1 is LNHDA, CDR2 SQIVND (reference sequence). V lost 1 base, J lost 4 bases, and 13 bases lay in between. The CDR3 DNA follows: TGTGCCAGTAGTATAGGGACCACAGGAGCCTATGGCTACACCTTC. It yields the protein CASSIGTTGAYGYTF.

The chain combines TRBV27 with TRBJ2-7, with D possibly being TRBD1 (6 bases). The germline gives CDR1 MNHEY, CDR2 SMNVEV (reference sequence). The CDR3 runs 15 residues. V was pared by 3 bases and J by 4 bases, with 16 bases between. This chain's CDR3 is CASSFQEGGMYEQYF. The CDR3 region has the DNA TGTGCCAGCAGTTTTCAAGAAGGGGGTATGTACGAGCAGTACTTC.

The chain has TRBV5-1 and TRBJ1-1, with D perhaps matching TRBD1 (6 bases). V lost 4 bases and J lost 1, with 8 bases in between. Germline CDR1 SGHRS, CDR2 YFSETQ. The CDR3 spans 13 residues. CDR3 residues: CASSEGGNTEAFF. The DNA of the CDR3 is TGCGCCAGCAGCGAAGGGGGGAACACTGAAGCTTTCTTT.

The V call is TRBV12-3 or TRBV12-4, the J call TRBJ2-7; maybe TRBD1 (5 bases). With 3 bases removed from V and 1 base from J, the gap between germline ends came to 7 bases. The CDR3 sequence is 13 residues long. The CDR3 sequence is CASSFQGSYEQYF. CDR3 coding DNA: TGTGCCAGCAGTTTTCAGGGTTCCTACGAGCAGTACTTC.

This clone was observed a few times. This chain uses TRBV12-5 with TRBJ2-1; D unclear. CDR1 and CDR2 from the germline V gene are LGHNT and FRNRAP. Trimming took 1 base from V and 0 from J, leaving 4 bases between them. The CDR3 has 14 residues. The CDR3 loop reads CASGLGSSYNEQFF. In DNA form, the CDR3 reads TGTGCTAGTGGTTTGGGGAGCTCCTACAATGAGCAGTTCTTC. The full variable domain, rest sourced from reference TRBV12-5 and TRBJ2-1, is DARVTQTPRHKVTEMGQEVTMRCQPILGHNTVFWYRQTMMQGLELLAYFRNRAPLDDSGMPKDRFSAEMPDATLATLKIQPSEPRDSAVYFCASGLGSSYNEQFFGPGTRLTVL.

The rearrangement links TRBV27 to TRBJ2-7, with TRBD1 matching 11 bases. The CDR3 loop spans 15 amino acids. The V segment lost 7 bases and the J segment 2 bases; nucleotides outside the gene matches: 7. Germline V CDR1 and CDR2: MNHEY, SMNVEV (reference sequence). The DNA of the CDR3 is TGTGCCAGCATTCCCCTGGGACAGGGGGCCTACGAGCAGTACTTC. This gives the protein CASIPLGQGAYEQYF.

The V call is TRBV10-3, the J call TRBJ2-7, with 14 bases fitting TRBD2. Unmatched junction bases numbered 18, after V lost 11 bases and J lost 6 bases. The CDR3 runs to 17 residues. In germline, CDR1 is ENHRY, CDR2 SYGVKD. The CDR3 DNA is TGTGCCGCCTCCCGGACCCCTACCGGGACTAGCGGGAGCGAGCAGTACTTC. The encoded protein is CAASRTPTGTSGSEQYF.

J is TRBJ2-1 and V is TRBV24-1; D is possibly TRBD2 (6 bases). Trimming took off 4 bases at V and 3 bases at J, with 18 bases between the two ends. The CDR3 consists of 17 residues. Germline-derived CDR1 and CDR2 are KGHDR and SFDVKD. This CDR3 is CATSDLGNRDFYNEQFF. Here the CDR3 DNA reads TGTGCCACCAGTGACCTGGGTAACCGGGACTTCTACAATGAGCAGTTCTTC.

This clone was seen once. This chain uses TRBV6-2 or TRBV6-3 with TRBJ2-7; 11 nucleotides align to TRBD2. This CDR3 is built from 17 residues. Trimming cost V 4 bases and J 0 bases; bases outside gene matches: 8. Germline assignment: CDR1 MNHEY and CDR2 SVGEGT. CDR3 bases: TGTGCCAGCAGTTTTCACGGGACTAGCGGATACTCCTACGAGCAGTACTTC. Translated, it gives CASSFHGTSGYSYEQYF.

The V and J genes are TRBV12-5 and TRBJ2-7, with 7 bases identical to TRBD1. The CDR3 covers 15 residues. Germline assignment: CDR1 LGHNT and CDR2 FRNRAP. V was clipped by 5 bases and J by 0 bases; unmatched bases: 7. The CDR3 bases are TGTGCTAGTGGTACGGGACAGCCACCCTCCTACGAGCAGTACTTC. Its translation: CASGTGQPPSYEQYF. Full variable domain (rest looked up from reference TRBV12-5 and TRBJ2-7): DARVTQTPRHKVTEMGQEVTMRCQPILGHNTVFWYRQTMMQGLELLAYFRNRAPLDDSGMPKDRFSAEMPDATLATLKIQPSEPRDSAVYFCASGTGQPPSYEQYFGPGTRLTVT.

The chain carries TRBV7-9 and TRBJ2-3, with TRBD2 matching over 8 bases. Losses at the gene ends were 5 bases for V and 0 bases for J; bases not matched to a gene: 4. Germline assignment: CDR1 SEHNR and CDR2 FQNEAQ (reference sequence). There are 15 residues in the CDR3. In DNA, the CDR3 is TGTGCCAGCAGCCGACTAGCGCCTAGCACAGATACGCAGTATTTT. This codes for CASSRLAPSTDTQYF.

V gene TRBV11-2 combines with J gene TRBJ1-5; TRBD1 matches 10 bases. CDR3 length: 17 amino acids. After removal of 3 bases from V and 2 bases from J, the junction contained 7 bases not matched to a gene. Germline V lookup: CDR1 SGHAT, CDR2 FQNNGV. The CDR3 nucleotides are TGTGCCAGCAGCTTGGGGACAGGGGTCGGAGGCAATCAGCCCCAGCATTTT. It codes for CASSLGTGVGGNQPQHF.

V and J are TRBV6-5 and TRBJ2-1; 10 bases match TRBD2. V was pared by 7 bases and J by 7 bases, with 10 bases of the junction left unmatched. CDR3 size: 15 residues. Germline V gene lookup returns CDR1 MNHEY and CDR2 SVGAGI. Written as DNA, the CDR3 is TGTGCCAGCAAGACAGCGGGAGGGCCGGTGAATGAGCAGTTCTTC. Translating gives CASKTAGGPVNEQFF.

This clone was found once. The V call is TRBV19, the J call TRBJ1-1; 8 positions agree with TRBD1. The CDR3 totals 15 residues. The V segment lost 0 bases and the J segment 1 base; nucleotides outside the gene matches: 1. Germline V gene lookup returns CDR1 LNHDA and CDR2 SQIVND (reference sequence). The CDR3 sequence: CASSIEDRANTEAFF. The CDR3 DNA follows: TGTGCCAGTAGTATAGAGGACAGGGCGAACACTGAAGCTTTCTTT. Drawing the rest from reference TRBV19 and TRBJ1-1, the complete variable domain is DGGITQSPKYLFRKEGQNVTLSCEQNLNHDAMYWYRQDPGQGLRLIYYSQIVNDFQKGDIAEGYSVSREKKESFPLTVTSAQKNPTAFYLCASSIEDRANTEAFFGQGTRLTVV.

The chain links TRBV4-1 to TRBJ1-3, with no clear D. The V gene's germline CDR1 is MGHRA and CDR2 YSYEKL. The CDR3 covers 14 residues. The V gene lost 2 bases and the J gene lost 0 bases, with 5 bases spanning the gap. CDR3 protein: CASSQIFSGNTIYF. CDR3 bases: TGCGCCAGCAGCCAAATATTCTCTGGAAACACCATATATTTT.

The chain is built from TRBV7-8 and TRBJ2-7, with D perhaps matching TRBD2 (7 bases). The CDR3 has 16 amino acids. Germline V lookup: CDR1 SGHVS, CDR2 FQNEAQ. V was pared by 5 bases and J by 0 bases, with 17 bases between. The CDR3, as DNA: TGTGCCAGCAGCAATAGGGGGTTAGCGGGCTCCTACGAGCAGTACTTC. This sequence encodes CASSNRGLAGSYEQYF.

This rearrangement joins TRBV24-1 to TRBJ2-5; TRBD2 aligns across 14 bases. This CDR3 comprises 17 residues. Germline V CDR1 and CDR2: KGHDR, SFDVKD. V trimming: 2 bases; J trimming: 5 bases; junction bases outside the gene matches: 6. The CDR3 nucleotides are TGTGCCACCAGTGATTCCGGGACTAGCGGGAGTCGGGAGACCCAGTACTTC. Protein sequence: CATSDSGTSGSRETQYF.

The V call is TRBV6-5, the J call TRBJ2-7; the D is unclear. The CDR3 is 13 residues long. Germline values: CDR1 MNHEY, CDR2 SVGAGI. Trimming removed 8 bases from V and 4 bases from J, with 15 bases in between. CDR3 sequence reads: CASAAKPGYEQYF. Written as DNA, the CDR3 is TGTGCCAGCGCGGCCAAACCGGGTTACGAGCAGTACTTC.

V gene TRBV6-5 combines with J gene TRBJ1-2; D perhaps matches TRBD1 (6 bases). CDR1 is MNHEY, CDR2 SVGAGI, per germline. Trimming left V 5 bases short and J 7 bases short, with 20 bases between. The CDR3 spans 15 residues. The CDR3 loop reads CASSTYRDWGRGYTF. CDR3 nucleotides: TGTGCCAGCAGTACATACAGGGATTGGGGACGTGGCTACACCTTC.

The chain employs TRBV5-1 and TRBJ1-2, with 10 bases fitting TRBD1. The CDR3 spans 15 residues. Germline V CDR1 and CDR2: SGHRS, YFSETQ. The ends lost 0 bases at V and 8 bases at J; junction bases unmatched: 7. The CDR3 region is CASSLDRDRGWGYTF. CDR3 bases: TGCGCCAGCAGCTTGGACCGGGACAGGGGCTGGGGCTACACCTTC.

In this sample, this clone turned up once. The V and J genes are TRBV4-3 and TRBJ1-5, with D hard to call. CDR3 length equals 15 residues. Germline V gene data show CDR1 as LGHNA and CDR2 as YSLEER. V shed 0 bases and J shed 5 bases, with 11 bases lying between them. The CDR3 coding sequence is TGCGCCAGCAGCCAAGATTGGGCAGGTTATCAGCCCCAGCATTTT. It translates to CASSQDWAGYQPQHF.

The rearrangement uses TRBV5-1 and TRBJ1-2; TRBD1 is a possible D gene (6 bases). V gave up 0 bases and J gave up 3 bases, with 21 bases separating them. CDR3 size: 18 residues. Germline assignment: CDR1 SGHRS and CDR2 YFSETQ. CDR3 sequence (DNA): TGCGCCAGCAGCTTGGGGCTTTTACGGGGGGCGCCGGACTATGGCTACACCTTC. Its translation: CASSLGLLRGAPDYGYTF.

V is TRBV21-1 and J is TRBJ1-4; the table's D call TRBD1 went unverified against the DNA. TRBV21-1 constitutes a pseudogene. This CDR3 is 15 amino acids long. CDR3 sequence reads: CASRTRQGFNEKLFF. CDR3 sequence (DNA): TGTGCCAGCAGAACCAGACAGGGTTTTAATGAAAAACTGTTTTTT.

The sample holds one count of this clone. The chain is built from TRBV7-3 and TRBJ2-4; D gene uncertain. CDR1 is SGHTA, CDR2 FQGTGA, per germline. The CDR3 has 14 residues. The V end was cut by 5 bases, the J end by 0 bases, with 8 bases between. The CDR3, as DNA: TGTGCCAGCAGCGACATGCAAGCCAAAAACATTCAGTACTTC. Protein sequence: CASSDMQAKNIQYF.

Here the CDR3 DNA reads TGTGCCAGCAGCTTAGGGGGACAGGGGCCAGATACGCAGTATTTT. Its protein product is CASSLGGQGPDTQYF. This sequence joins TRBV5-4 and TRBJ2-3, with 10 bases fitting TRBD1. CDR3 length: 15 residues. The trim removed 2 bases at V and 4 bases at J, leaving 4 bases unmatched. The germline CDR1 and CDR2 sequences are SGHNT and YYREEE (reference sequence).

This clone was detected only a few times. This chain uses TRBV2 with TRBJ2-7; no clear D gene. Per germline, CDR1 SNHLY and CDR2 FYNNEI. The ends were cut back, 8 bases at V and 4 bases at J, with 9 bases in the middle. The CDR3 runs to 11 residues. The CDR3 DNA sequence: TGTGCCAGCTCTACCGGGTACGAGCAGTACTTC. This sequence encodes CASSTGYEQYF.